These 14 T cell receptor beta chains were sequenced from one sample in a study of blood T cell repertoires in COVID-19. Some clones are missing from TCRdb's copy, which holds only in-frame ones; the method was immunoSEQ multiplex PCR. The table lists more than 350,000 clones, 87% of them singletons, with approximately 9.3% in the top ten. The sample comprised PBMCs or T cells enriched from blood (not recorded which). The receptors here all came from a woman aged 45 to 65 who had recovered from COVID-19.

CDR3 loop: CASSRSGGDAEAFF. In DNA, the CDR3 is TGTGCCAGCAGCAGGTCGGGGGGAGATGCTGAAGCTTTCTTT. The chain is built from TRBV21-1 and TRBJ1-1. TRBV21-1 is listed as a pseudogene. The CDR3 is made up of 14 amino acids.

This rearrangement joins TRBV7-6 to TRBJ1-4; D is unresolved. This CDR3 comprises 15 residues. V was shortened by 5 bases and J by 7 bases, with 17 bases between the two germline ends. From germline, CDR1 is SGHVS and CDR2 FNYEAQ. CDR3 in amino acids: CASSTTGVGGEKLFF. CDR3 bases: TGTGCCAGCAGCACAACCGGGGTCGGAGGTGAAAAACTGTTTTTT.

CDR3 sequence reads: CASSRGGSSYNSPLHF. Here the CDR3 DNA reads TGCGCCAGCAGCCGTGGGGGGAGCTCCTATAATTCACCCCTCCACTTT. This chain connects TRBV4-1 to TRBJ1-6; a possible D gene is TRBD1 (5 bases). V was pared by 4 bases and J by 0 bases, with 10 bases between. The CDR3 runs to 16 residues. Germline CDR1 MGHRA, CDR2 YSYEKL.

In its sample, this clone was seen a few times. The V and J genes are TRBV27 and TRBJ1-4; 8 nucleotides line up with TRBD1. With 6 bases clipped from V and 0 bases from J, the junction kept 15 bases outside the gene matches. The CDR3 runs 19 residues. Germline CDR1 MNHEY, CDR2 SMNVEV (reference sequence). The CDR3 loop reads CASSYHRDRRTATNEKLFF. The CDR3 DNA reads as TGTGCCAGCAGCTACCATCGGGACAGGAGAACCGCAACTAATGAAAAACTGTTTTTT.

The chain combines TRBV7-9 with TRBJ2-1; D is possibly TRBD2 (5 bases). Trimming removed 4 bases at V and 8 bases at J, with 9 bases between. The CDR3 loop spans 12 amino acids. Germline V lookup: CDR1 SEHNR, CDR2 FQNEAQ (reference sequence). In DNA form, the CDR3 reads TGTGCCAGCAGCTCCCCTAGCTATGAGCAGTTCTTC. It encodes CASSSPSYEQFF.

The chain couples TRBV27 to TRBJ1-1; D might be TRBD1 (5 bases). CDR1 is MNHEY, CDR2 SMNVEV, per germline (reference sequence). Trimming shortened V by 5 bases and J by 2 bases, and 15 bases separated the two germline ends. The CDR3 spans 15 residues. The CDR3, as DNA: TGTGCCAGCAGTCGGGGGGGGATCTTAAACACTGAAGCTTTCTTT. It is translated as CASSRGGILNTEAFF.

The table lists this clone with many counts. J is TRBJ2-1 and V is TRBV6-6; 9 bases map to TRBD2. This CDR3 has 15 residues. The J segment lost 0 bases and the V segment lost 8 bases, leaving 5 bases of the junction unmatched. Germline V lookup: CDR1 MNHNY, CDR2 SVGAGI (reference sequence). CDR3 sequence: CASGSGGISYNEQFF. The DNA for the CDR3 is TGTGCCAGCGGGAGCGGGGGGATCTCCTACAATGAGCAGTTCTTC.

V usage is TRBV27 and J usage is TRBJ2-6, with 7 positions matching TRBD2. Germline V CDR1 and CDR2: MNHEY, SMNVEV (reference sequence). This CDR3 is 15 amino acids long. J lost 1 base, V lost 4 bases, and 1 base had no gene match. The CDR3 DNA is TGTGCCAGCAGTTGGACTAGGTCTGGGGCCAACGTCCTGACTTTC. It codes for CASSWTRSGANVLTF.

This CDR3 reads CASSLTGPSYNEQFF. DNA of the CDR3: TGTGCCAGCAGCCTTACAGGGCCCTCCTACAATGAGCAGTTCTTC. The rearrangement uses TRBV11-2 and TRBJ2-1, with a weak D call TRBD1 (6 bases). Germline lookup yields CDR1 SGHAT and CDR2 FQNNGV. CDR3 length: 15 amino acids. V was cut by 5 bases and J by 0 bases, with 11 bases left in between.

This chain connects TRBV2 to TRBJ1-4; 7 bases align to TRBD1. This CDR3 region has 15 residues. The V gene's germline CDR1 is SNHLY and CDR2 FYNNEI. J gave up 5 bases and V 2 bases, and 5 bases lay outside the gene matches. The CDR3 DNA sequence: TGTGCCAGCAGTGAAAGGCAGGGGGTAAATGAAAAACTGTTTTTT. This codes for CASSERQGVNEKLFF.

The chain employs TRBV29-1 and TRBJ2-3, with unresolved D. The CDR3 length is 14 residues. Between the trimmed V and J ends, which lost 3 bases and 0 bases, there was a span of 10 bases. The germline V gene encodes CDR1 SQVTM and CDR2 ANQGSEA. The CDR3 is CSVDKRASTDTQYF. CDR3 sequence (DNA): TGCAGCGTTGATAAGCGTGCCAGCACAGATACGCAGTATTTT.

The J gene is TRBJ2-5, the V gene TRBV30, with 8 positions matching TRBD1. This CDR3 has 14 amino acids. The trim removed 5 bases at V and 3 bases at J, leaving 8 bases unmatched. The germline V gene has CDR1 GTSNPN and CDR2 SVGIG (reference sequence). The CDR3 sequence: CAWGTGHTKETQYF. The CDR3 region has the DNA TGTGCCTGGGGGACAGGCCACACAAAAGAGACCCAGTACTTC.

The V gene is TRBV19, the J gene TRBJ2-1; 9 bases align to TRBD1. This CDR3 has 15 residues. Germline V gene data show CDR1 as LNHDA and CDR2 as SQIVND (reference sequence). With 3 bases clipped from V and 1 base from J, the junction kept 1 base outside the gene matches. The CDR3 DNA follows: TGTGCCAGTAGTATGGGACAGGGTTCCTACAATGAGCAGTTCTTC. Translating it yields CASSMGQGSYNEQFF.

This chain uses TRBV24-1 with TRBJ2-5, with D possibly TRBD1 on 6 matching bases. The CDR3 spans 15 residues. The germline V gene has CDR1 KGHDR and CDR2 SFDVKD. V was pared by 3 bases and J by 4 bases, with 14 bases between. Written as DNA, the CDR3 is TGTGCCACCAGTGATATTCCGGGACAAAGAGAGACCCAGTACTTC. Translated: CATSDIPGQRETQYF.